The 23 T cell receptor beta chains below were found in one sample sequenced in a study of vaccination and CD4 T cells after COVID-19. No cognate antigen is known for these TCRs. With the Oncomine TCR Beta short-read assay, DNA from cultured CD4+ T cells was sequenced. Each CDR3 protein is one row after TCRdb ran MiXCR on the PCR reads. The sample lists about 20,000 distinct CDR3 sequences; roughly half were seen once. Treatment meaning: roughly nine-day PBMC culture with coronavirus spike peptide pools or control peptides (ViraFEST assay). The sample was CD4+ T cells from blood, cultured in vitro. The source is a human donor who had recovered from COVID-19.

The V gene is TRBV11-2, the J gene TRBJ2-1; 9 nucleotides line up with TRBD2. The CDR3 covers 17 residues. After removal of 5 bases from V and 2 bases from J, the junction contained 10 bases not matched to a gene. Per germline, CDR1 SGHAT and CDR2 FQNNGV. CDR3 DNA: TGTGCCAGCAGCCCTCTTAGCTCTAGCGGGGCCTACAATGAGCAGTTCTTC. Amino acid sequence: CASSPLSSSGAYNEQFF. Variable domain in full (rest from reference TRBV11-2 and TRBJ2-1): EAGVAQSPRYKIIEKRQSVAFWCNPISGHATLYWYQQILGQGPKLLIQFQNNGVVDDSQLPKDRFSAERLKGVDSTLKIQPAKLEDSAVYLCASSPLSSSGAYNEQFFGPGTRLTVL.

V and J are TRBV5-1 and TRBJ1-6; maybe TRBD1 (5 bases). The germline gives CDR1 SGHRS, CDR2 YFSETQ. The CDR3 spans 15 residues. Deletions cut 4 bases from V and 3 bases from J, with 11 bases between. CDR3 residues: CASSAGGYYNSPLHF. The CDR3 region has the DNA TGCGCCAGCAGCGCCGGGGGGTACTATAATTCACCCCTCCACTTT.

This clonotype has only a few counts. This chain uses TRBV11-3 with TRBJ1-6; D unclear. This CDR3 region has 15 residues. The germline CDR1 and CDR2 sequences are SGHNT and YENEEA. V was clipped by 2 bases and J by 8 bases, with 13 bases between them. The CDR3 protein is CASSLYSRSDSPLHF. CDR3 nucleotide sequence: TGTGCCAGCAGCTTATACTCTCGGAGTGATTCACCCCTCCACTTT.

The rearrangement joins TRBV19 to TRBJ2-3; D may be TRBD2 (5 bases). CDR3 length equals 15 residues. The germline V and J ends were trimmed by 7 bases and 1 base, with 15 bases remaining between them. CDR1 is LNHDA, CDR2 SQIVND, per germline (reference sequence). The CDR3 bases are TGTGCCAGTACGCCGACGGGTAGCGGCACAGATACGCAGTATTTT. Protein product: CASTPTGSGTDTQYF.

This clonotype was observed a few times. This chain uses TRBV7-9 with TRBJ1-1, with 9 bases lining up with TRBD1. The CDR3 sequence is 15 residues long. Germline CDR1 and CDR2: SEHNR and FQNEAQ (reference sequence). The V gene end was trimmed by 5 bases and the J gene end by 1 base; junction bases not matched to a gene: 5. Here the CDR3 DNA reads TGTGCCAGCAGCGGGACAGGGCAGGGGAACACTGAAGCTTTCTTT. Its translation: CASSGTGQGNTEAFF.

The chain joins TRBV6-2 or TRBV6-3 to TRBJ1-1; D is possibly TRBD1 (5 bases). Trimming left V 6 bases short and J 0 bases short, with 11 bases between. This CDR3 contains 14 residues. Germline loops: CDR1 MNHEY, CDR2 SVGEGT. CDR3 DNA sequence: TGTGCCAGCAGCCTTCGGGGGATGAACACTGAAGCTTTCTTT. Translation: CASSLRGMNTEAFF.

This clonotype was observed a handful of times. This rearrangement joins TRBV20-1 to TRBJ2-3; the match to TRBD2 covers 14 bases. The ends lost 0 bases at V and 11 bases at J; junction bases unmatched: 13. Germline values: CDR1 DFQATT, CDR2 SNEGSKA (reference sequence). The length of the CDR3 is 17 residues. The CDR3 protein is CSARDPSTSGRAVGQYF. The CDR3 DNA sequence: TGCAGTGCTAGAGATCCCTCGACTAGCGGGAGGGCGGTCGGGCAGTATTTT.

This clonotype was counted between two and nine times. The chain combines TRBV7-9 with TRBJ1-2; 8 positions agree with TRBD1. Germline trimming cut 3 bases from V and 4 bases from J; bases unmatched to any gene: 7. CDR3 length: 15 residues. CDR1 SEHNR and CDR2 FQNEAQ come from the germline V gene (reference sequence). The DNA for the CDR3 is TGTGCCAGCAGCTTCACAGGGGGGGAAGCCTATGGCTACACCTTC. This codes for CASSFTGGEAYGYTF.

In the case of this clonotype: An end of the junction does not agree with germline; a read error may underlie this. The chain recombines TRBV7-2 with TRBJ1-2, with TRBD1 matching 7 bases. This CDR3 region has 12 residues. The germline V gene has CDR1 SGHTA and CDR2 FQGNSA. DNA for the CDR3: TGCGCCAGCAGCCCAAGAGGAAGGGGGCTAAACTTC. As protein: CASSPRGRGLNF.

The CDR3 reads CSARSKRESLWEQFF. The CDR3 nucleotides read TGCAGTGCTAGGTCGAAGCGGGAAAGCCTCTGGGAGCAGTTCTTC. J is TRBJ2-1 and V is TRBV20-1, with TRBD2 matching over 7 bases. CDR1 is DFQATT and CDR2 is SNEGSKA in the germline V gene (reference sequence). The CDR3 sequence is 15 residues long. After removal of 3 bases from V and 10 bases from J, the junction contained 15 bases not matched to a gene.

The chain combines TRBV27 with TRBJ1-1; TRBD1 matches at 11 bases. CDR1 MNHEY and CDR2 SMNVEV come from the germline V gene (reference sequence). The CDR3 extends over 14 amino acids. J lost 8 bases, V lost 6 bases, and 8 bases had no gene match. The chain's CDR3 is CASSALDRGREAFF. The CDR3 nucleotides are TGTGCCAGCAGCGCCCTGGACAGGGGGCGCGAAGCTTTCTTT.

The rearrangement joins TRBV19 to TRBJ2-4, with a weak D call TRBD1 (6 bases). The germline gives CDR1 LNHDA, CDR2 SQIVND (reference sequence). The CDR3 spans 14 residues. Trimming left V 6 bases short and J 3 bases short, with 12 bases between. The CDR3 nucleotides read TGTGCCAGTAGCCAGGGGTACGACAAAAACATTCAGTACTTC. As protein: CASSQGYDKNIQYF.

A few counts support this clonotype. The chain has TRBV7-2 and TRBJ1-3; maybe TRBD1 (6 bases). V was pared by 4 bases and J by 0 bases, with 10 bases between. The CDR3 has 15 amino acids. Germline V gene lookup returns CDR1 SGHTA and CDR2 FQGNSA. CDR3: CASSSRDNSGNTIYF. CDR3 sequence (DNA): TGTGCCAGCAGCTCCCGGGACAACTCTGGAAACACCATATATTTT.

In this sample, this clonotype turned up a few times. The chain employs TRBV10-2 and TRBJ1-5; 7 nucleotides match TRBD1. Trimming removed 2 bases from V and 5 bases from J; junction bases left unmatched: 0. CDR1 and CDR2 (germline): WSHSY, SAAADI. This CDR3 spans 13 amino acids. CDR3: CASSEQGDQPQHF. The CDR3 DNA follows: TGCGCCAGCAGTGAGCAGGGGGATCAGCCCCAGCATTTT.

The gene calls are TRBV28 and TRBJ1-1; the D is unclear. Trimming pared 1 base from V and 0 bases from J, leaving 9 bases between. The CDR3 spans 15 residues. Looked up from germline, CDR1 is MDHEN and CDR2 is SYDVKM. The DNA of the CDR3 is TGTGCCAGCAGTTTATATCAGAACATGAACACTGAAGCTTTCTTT. It specifies CASSLYQNMNTEAFF.

The chain employs TRBV27 and TRBJ1-4, with D maybe TRBD1 (6 bases). The CDR3 extends over 14 amino acids. V was shortened by 6 bases and J by 9 bases, with 17 bases between the two germline ends. The germline V gene encodes CDR1 MNHEY and CDR2 SMNVEV (reference sequence). CDR3 in amino acids: CASSQGRRSQKLFF. In DNA, the CDR3 is TGTGCCAGCAGCCAGGGGAGACGGTCCCAAAAACTGTTTTTT.

The chain recombines TRBV7-9 with TRBJ1-4; 7 bases are a match to TRBD1. The germline CDR1 and CDR2 sequences are SEHNR and FQNEAQ (reference sequence). With V trimmed by 5 bases and J by 8 bases, 8 bases remained unmatched. There are 14 residues in the CDR3. The CDR3 protein is CASSPDRVGEKLFF. As DNA, the CDR3 is TGTGCCAGCAGCCCCGACAGGGTTGGGGAAAAACTGTTTTTT. The whole variable domain, remainder taken from reference TRBV7-9 and TRBJ1-4, is DTGVSQNPRHKITKRGQNVTFRCDPISEHNRLYWYRQTLGQGPEFLTYFQNEAQLEKSRLLSDRFSAERPKGSFSTLEIQRTEQGDSAMYLCASSPDRVGEKLFFGSGTQLSVL.

V gene TRBV20-1 combines with J gene TRBJ2-2, with 7 nucleotides matching TRBD1. Germline CDR1 and CDR2: DFQATT and SNEGSKA (reference sequence). CDR3 length equals 15 residues. V shed 6 bases and J 0 bases; nucleotides not matched to a gene: 7. In DNA, the CDR3 is TGCAGTGCCAGCGCCGACAGGGCGAACACCGGGGAGCTGTTTTTT. This encodes CSASADRANTGELFF.

This chain uses TRBV7-9 with TRBJ2-2, with D perhaps matching TRBD2 (5 bases). The V gene lost 1 base and the J gene lost 8 bases, with 20 bases spanning the gap. There are 17 residues in the CDR3. CDR1 SEHNR and CDR2 FQNEAQ come from the germline V gene (reference sequence). The chain's CDR3 is CASSLVPWKRVGGELFF. CDR3 coding DNA: TGTGCCAGCAGCTTAGTCCCCTGGAAGAGGGTCGGGGGGGAGCTGTTTTTT.

V usage is TRBV7-6 and J usage is TRBJ2-2, with 7 bases aligning to TRBD2. The germline V gene encodes CDR1 SGHVS and CDR2 FNYEAQ. The CDR3 sequence is 16 residues long. V was clipped by 5 bases and J by 6 bases; unmatched bases: 12. CDR3 nucleotides: TGTGCCAGCAGCCAACAGAGTGGACTAGACCCCGGGGAGCTGTTTTTT. It yields the protein CASSQQSGLDPGELFF.

This clonotype has more than one count but fewer than ten. The V and J genes are TRBV20-1 and TRBJ1-5; 9 nucleotides match TRBD1. CDR1 and CDR2 (germline): DFQATT, SNEGSKA (reference sequence). The CDR3 contains 13 residues. With 6 bases clipped from V and 8 bases from J, the junction kept 8 bases outside the gene matches. Written as DNA, the CDR3 is TGCAGTGCCCCGCCGACAGGGGGAGAGCCCCAGCATTTT. This gives the protein CSAPPTGGEPQHF.

In its sample, this clonotype was seen a few times. V usage is TRBV7-2 and J usage is TRBJ1-2; a weak D match, TRBD1 (5 bases). The CDR3 covers 14 residues. CDR1 is SGHTA, CDR2 FQGNSA, per germline. Trimming cost V 1 base and J 4 bases, with 10 bases left between them. CDR3 nucleotides: TGTGCCAGCAGCTTAGGTGACAGCCTCTATGGCTACACCTTC. It is translated as CASSLGDSLYGYTF.

The V and J genes are TRBV29-1 and TRBJ1-2; perhaps TRBD1 as D (6 bases). This CDR3 is built from 12 residues. The germline V gene encodes CDR1 SQVTM and CDR2 ANQGSEA. The germline V and J ends were trimmed by 4 bases and 2 bases, with 8 bases remaining between them. The CDR3 DNA sequence: TGCAGCGTTGGACAGGTGAACTATGGCTACACCTTC. As protein: CSVGQVNYGYTF.